The 21 T cell receptor beta chains reported below all come from one sample, sequenced in a study of monozygotic twins with inflammatory bowel disease. TCRdb reprocessed the 5' RACE reads, with one entry per CDR3 protein and no DNA. This specimen shows some 400,000 distinct CDR3 sequences; the ten leading clones hold 2% to 2.5%. The sequenced sample was blood. All receptors come from a human donor with ulcerative colitis or Crohn's disease, or a healthy co-twin of an affected twin (not recorded which).

The V gene is TRBV7-8, the J gene TRBJ2-7; TCRdb returns TRBD2, unconfirmable since there is no DNA. CDR1 and CDR2 (germline): SGHVS, FQNEAQ. The CDR3 has 15 residues. CDR3 residues: CASTLTAGLIYEQYF.

The chain links TRBV4-2 to TRBJ2-5; lacking DNA, the TRBD1 call made by TCRdb goes unchecked. CDR1 is LGHNA and CDR2 is YNFKEQ in the germline V gene. This CDR3 contains 18 residues. CDR3 protein: CASSQVITGTGLQETQYF.

The chain recombines TRBV12-3 or TRBV12-4 with TRBJ2-7; the TRBD2 assignment by TCRdb is unverifiable without DNA. This CDR3 has 13 residues. This CDR3 reads CASSSRAHGEQYF.

The chain uses TRBV6-2 or TRBV6-3 and TRBJ2-7; TCRdb names TRBD1, which stays unverified in the absence of DNA. The CDR3 covers 11 residues. CDR1 and CDR2 (germline): MNHEY, SVGEGT. CDR3 loop: CATNDGGGMDF.

The chain combines TRBV11-2 with TRBJ2-1. This CDR3 region has 15 residues. In germline, CDR1 is SGHAT, CDR2 FQNNGV. The CDR3 sequence is CASSLAAYSYNEQFF. The complete variable domain, with remaining parts taken from reference TRBV11-2 and TRBJ2-1, reads EAGVAQSPRYKIIEKRQSVAFWCNPISGHATLYWYQQILGQGPKLLIQFQNNGVVDDSQLPKDRFSAERLKGVDSTLKIQPAKLEDSAVYLCASSLAAYSYNEQFFGPGTRLTVL.

The genes are TRBV7-2 and TRBJ2-3; TCRdb returns TRBD2, unconfirmable since there is no DNA. The CDR3 has 16 residues. Germline CDR1 is SGHTA and CDR2 is FQGNSA. CDR3 loop: CASSSSGLAGTDTQYF.

The V and J genes are TRBV18 and TRBJ2-1; with no DNA, the TCRdb D assignment of TRBD1 cannot be verified. This CDR3 has 16 residues. The germline V gene has CDR1 KGHSH and CDR2 LQKENI. The chain's CDR3 is CASSPRRDRGNNEQFF.

CDR3 sequence: CSASSLAGNTGELFF. The V call is TRBV20-1, the J call TRBJ2-2; TCRdb proposes TRBD2, but this gene call is untestable without DNA. CDR1 DFQATT and CDR2 SNEGSKA come from the germline V gene (reference sequence). The CDR3 extends over 15 amino acids.

The rearrangement uses TRBV24-1 and TRBJ2-3. The germline V gene has CDR1 KGHDR and CDR2 SFDVKD. CDR3 length: 14 residues. This CDR3 is CATSDPNTQYTQYF.

V usage is TRBV9 and J usage is TRBJ2-7; TCRdb's D call of TRBD1 is untestable without DNA. This CDR3 is built from 16 residues. Germline CDR1 reads SGDLS; CDR2 reads YYNGEE. The CDR3 sequence is CASSSGRGSTIYEQYF.

CDR3 sequence: CAWSGLFTQYF. The genes are TRBV30 and TRBJ2-3. Germline lookup yields CDR1 GTSNPN and CDR2 SVGIG (reference sequence). This CDR3 has 11 residues. The whole variable domain, remainder taken from reference TRBV30 and TRBJ2-3, is SQTIHQWPATLVQPVGSPLSLECTVEGTSNPNLYWYRQAAGRGLQLLFYSVGIGQISSEVPQNLSASRPQDRQFILSSKKLLLSDSGFYLCAWSGLFTQYFGPGTRLTVL.

The chain combines TRBV19 with TRBJ2-6. This CDR3 contains 14 residues. CDR1 and CDR2 (germline): LNHDA, SQIVND (reference sequence). This CDR3 reads CASSMWSGANVLTF.

The chain has TRBV2 and TRBJ2-7. The CDR3 covers 11 residues. CDR1 is SNHLY and CDR2 is FYNNEI in the germline V gene. CDR3 sequence reads: CASSDRYEQYF. The full variable domain, in which reference TRBV2 and TRBJ2-7 provide the parts outside the CDR3, is EPEVTQTPSHQVTQMGQEVILRCVPISNHLYFYWYRQILGQKVEFLVSFYNNEISEKSEIFDDQFSVERPDGSNFTLKIRSTKLEDSAMYFCASSDRYEQYFGPGTRLTVT.

J is TRBJ2-7 and V is TRBV20-1; the TCRdb call, TRBD2, lacks DNA for checking. The CDR3 is made up of 14 amino acids. The V gene's germline CDR1 is DFQATT and CDR2 SNEGSKA (reference sequence). The CDR3 loop is CSAPAGGLSYEQYF.

The CDR3 spells CASSSGVPNEKLFF. The chain recombines TRBV7-9 with TRBJ1-4. Looked up from germline, CDR1 is SEHNR and CDR2 is FQNEAQ (reference sequence). The length of the CDR3 is 14 residues.

V usage is TRBV24-1 and J usage is TRBJ1-4; TCRdb outputs TRBD1, but without DNA this stays unchecked. The CDR3 is 13 amino acids. CDR1 and CDR2 (germline): KGHDR, SFDVKD. CDR3 sequence reads: CATARTGNEKLFF.

The V and J genes are TRBV3-1 and TRBJ2-3. Germline assignment: CDR1 LGHDT and CDR2 YNNKEL (reference sequence). This CDR3 comprises 13 residues. This chain's CDR3 is CASSPWSTDTQYF.

The chain carries TRBV13 and TRBJ1-1. CDR1 and CDR2 from the germline V gene are PRHDT and FYEKMQ (reference sequence). The CDR3 contains 16 residues. The CDR3 reads CASSLNSVFMNTEAFF.

The chain recombines TRBV7-8 with TRBJ1-2; TCRdb lists TRBD1, though no DNA is available to test this call. The CDR3 spans 14 residues. The germline gives CDR1 SGHVS, CDR2 FQNEAQ. Here the CDR3 reads CASSLAGTGNGYTF. The full variable domain, with the rest looked up from reference TRBV7-8 and TRBJ1-2, is GAGVSQSPRYKVAKRGQDVALRCDPISGHVSLFWYQQALGQGPEFLTYFQNEAQLDKSGLPSDRFFAERPEGSVSTLKIQRTQQEDSAVYLCASSLAGTGNGYTFGSGTRLTVV.

V gene TRBV12-3 or TRBV12-4 combines with J gene TRBJ2-2. CDR3 length: 13 residues. This CDR3 reads CASSLGYTGELFF.

The CDR3 is CASSLVANYGYTF. The gene calls are TRBV7-9 and TRBJ1-2. The germline gives CDR1 SEHNR, CDR2 FQNEAQ (reference sequence). The CDR3 covers 13 residues.